This T cell receptor (beta chain) is drawn from a study of blood T cell repertoires in COVID-19 (TCRdb year 2020). With respect to the entire study: Samples covering the acute and convalescent phases of COVID-19 were provided by collaborators in the United States, Italy and Spain. The material from the prospective study consisted of cDNA or gDNA derived from T cells, B-cell-depleted T cells, or PBMCs. The dataset comprised deeply sampled blood TCRbeta repertoires from subjects exposed to, actively infected with, or recovered from COVID-19. The repertoires were made available in a free public database intended to serve as a resource for research on the immune response to SARS-CoV-2. The samples were drawn from two sources: the first 160 participants of the ongoing ImmuneRACE study, and over 950 subjects contributed by 6 global collaborators. The sample metadata nearly always contained a de-identified subject ID, COVID-19 status, age in years and sex. Where available, HLA class I and class II types were taken from metadata supplied by the sample provider and were not determined by assay-based typing. Broad study findings and their caveats: Clinical and demographic metadata were provided uncurated, with the amount varying by source and participant.

The immunoSEQ Assay, a bias-controlled multiplex PCR, was used to amplify TCRbeta CDR3 regions from genomic DNA. On the study's bioinformatics: The number of nucleated cells in each sample was estimated from the amplification of reference gene primers within the assay. To quantify the absolute abundance of each unique TCRbeta CDR3 rearrangement, sequence reads were collapsed and filtered. For each sample, productive Simpson clonality was calculated as the square root of Simpson's diversity index over productive rearrangements. Not all clones reach the TCRdb copy of this immuneACCESS table, which keeps in-frame sequences only. Checked studies attribute under half of the gap to unresolved V genes and leave the rest unexplained. That table supplies the V and J calls and clone size; D and trimming were determined from the DNA. The sample table shows more than 85,000 clones, and approximately 85% are seen once. The ten largest account for 5.5% to 8% of the sample.

Each collaborating institution followed its own protocols to collect whole blood in K2EDTA tubes. For TCRbeta analysis, collaborator samples were shipped as frozen whole blood, as isolated PBMCs, or as DNA extracted from either sample type. With respect to this clone: The specificity of this receptor is unknown. Per-base qualities were not stored, and no clone one base away is much larger.

What was sequenced was peripheral blood. This clonotype was obtained from a woman aged 60-70 years with acute or convalescent COVID-19.

Here is the DNA: TGTGCCAGCAGCGAGGCTCGGGGGGCTTTCACAGATACGCAGTATTTT. This yields the protein CASSEARGAFTDTQYF. The sequence joins TRBV14 to TRBJ2-3, with a tentative D gene TRBD2 over 7 matching bases. A distance of 17 bases separates the germline ends of V and J, which lose 5 bases and 2 bases respectively. For CDR1 and CDR2, the germline V gene lists SGHDN and FVKESK. Measured from the cysteine to the phenylalanine, the CDR3 is 16 residues long. Of the read, only the CDR3 DNA is kept; its 48 bases are in frame from base 1.